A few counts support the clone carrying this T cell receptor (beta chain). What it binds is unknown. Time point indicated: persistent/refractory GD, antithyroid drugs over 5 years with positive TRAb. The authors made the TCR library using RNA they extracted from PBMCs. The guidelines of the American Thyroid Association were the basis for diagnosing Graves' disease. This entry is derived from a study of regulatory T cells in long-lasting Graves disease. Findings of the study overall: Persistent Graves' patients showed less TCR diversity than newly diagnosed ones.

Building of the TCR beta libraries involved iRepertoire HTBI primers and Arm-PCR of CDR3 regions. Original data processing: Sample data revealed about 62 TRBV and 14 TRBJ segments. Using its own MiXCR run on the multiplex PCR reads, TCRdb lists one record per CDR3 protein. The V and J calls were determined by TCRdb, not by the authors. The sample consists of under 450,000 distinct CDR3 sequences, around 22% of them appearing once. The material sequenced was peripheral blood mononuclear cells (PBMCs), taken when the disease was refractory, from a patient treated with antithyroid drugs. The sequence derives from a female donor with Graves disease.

The CDR3 sequence is CASSAAGFSYNSPLHF. CDR3 DNA sequence: TGTGCCAGCAGCGCCGCAGGGTTCTCCTATAATTCACCCCTCCACTTT. The chain joins TRBV9 to TRBJ1-6, with a weak D call TRBD1 (5 bases). V was shortened by 3 bases and J by 0 bases, with 10 bases between the two germline ends. CDR1 SGDLS and CDR2 YYNGEE come from the germline V gene. There are 16 residues in the CDR3.